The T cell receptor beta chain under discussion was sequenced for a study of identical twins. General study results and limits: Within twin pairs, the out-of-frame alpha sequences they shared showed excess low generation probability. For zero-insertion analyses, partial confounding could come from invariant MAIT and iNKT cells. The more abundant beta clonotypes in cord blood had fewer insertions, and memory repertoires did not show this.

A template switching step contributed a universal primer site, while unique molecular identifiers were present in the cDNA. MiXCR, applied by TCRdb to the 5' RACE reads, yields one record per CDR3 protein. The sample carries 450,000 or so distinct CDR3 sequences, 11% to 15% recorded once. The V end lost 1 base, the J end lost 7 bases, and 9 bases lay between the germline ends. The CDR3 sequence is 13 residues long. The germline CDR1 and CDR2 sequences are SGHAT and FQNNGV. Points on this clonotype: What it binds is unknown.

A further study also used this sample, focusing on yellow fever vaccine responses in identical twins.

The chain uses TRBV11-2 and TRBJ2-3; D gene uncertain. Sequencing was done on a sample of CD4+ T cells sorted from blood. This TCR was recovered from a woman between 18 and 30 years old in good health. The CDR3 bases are TGTGCCAGCAGCTTAGGTCATGGGAATACGCAGTATTTT. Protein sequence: CASSLGHGNTQYF. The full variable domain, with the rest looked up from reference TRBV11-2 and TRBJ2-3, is EAGVAQSPRYKIIEKRQSVAFWCNPISGHATLYWYQQILGQGPKLLIQFQNNGVVDDSQLPKDRFSAERLKGVDSTLKIQPAKLEDSAVYLCASSLGHGNTQYFGPGTRLTVL.